The clone carrying this T cell receptor beta chain was recorded only once. Its antigen is as yet unknown. The data were obtained in a study of CD8+CD57+ T cells in acquired aplastic anemia. The study, taken as a whole, reports: Between the patient and control groups, CD8+ Simpson's diversity did not differ significantly.

Sequencing involved patients with CD8+CD57+ cell expansion previously shown by flow cytometry. Every patient presented with severe acquired aplastic anemia. The CDR3 sequence is 15 residues long. Trimming removed 5 bases at V and 0 bases at J, with 11 bases between. Germline V CDR1 and CDR2: MNHNS, SASEGT. Genomic DNA acted as the template from which TCR beta VDJ combination and CDR3 sequence profiling were carried out. TCRdb recomputed calls from the reads with MiXCR, one row per CDR3 protein. This sample has more than 150,000 distinct CDR3 sequences, with 40% to 50% found just once. Sequencing input: sorted CD4+, CD8+, or CD8+CD57+ T cells (not recorded which) from PBMCs. The rearrangement uses TRBV6-1 and TRBJ2-4; tentatively, D is TRBD2 (5 bases). The origin of this receptor is a human donor with aplastic anemia. CDR3 nucleotides: TGTGCCAGCAGTCCGCGGGCCCTAGCCAAAAACATTCAGTACTTC. Its protein is CASSPRALAKNIQYF.